Below are 8 T cell receptor beta chains sequenced from a single sample in a study of T cell clonotyping in hematopoietic cell transplantation. Assay: immunoSEQ multiplex PCR; the TCRdb copy retains only in-frame clones and omits some. The sample lists approximately 39,000 clones; 90% to 95% were seen once. Time point specified: recipient sample about 28 days before transplant, after cytoreduction. Sequencing used peripheral blood mononuclear cells, obtained before stem cell transplant. The receptors stem from a man in his forties with chronic myeloid leukemia. Some clones in this sample may be carry-over from other donors' samples.

The genes are TRBV5-6 and TRBJ2-2; tentative D call: TRBD1 (5 bases). CDR3 size: 14 residues. Germline V gene lookup returns CDR1 SGHDT and CDR2 YYEEEE. The V end lost 4 bases, the J end lost 4 bases, and 11 bases lay between the germline ends. CDR3: CASSPRQFTGELFF. The CDR3 DNA follows: TGTGCCAGCAGCCCCCGACAGTTCACCGGGGAGCTGTTTTTT.

The chain couples TRBV7-2 to TRBJ2-1, with D unclear. CDR1 SGHTA and CDR2 FQGNSA come from the germline V gene. The CDR3 has 13 amino acids. Trimming shortened V by 7 bases and J by 0 bases, and 7 bases separated the two germline ends. CDR3 loop: CASTPSSYNEQFF. CDR3 bases: TGTGCCAGCACCCCGTCCTCCTACAATGAGCAGTTCTTC.

The chain joins TRBV14 to TRBJ1-6; D not certain. Trimming left V 1 base short and J 8 bases short, with 6 bases between. Germline CDR1 and CDR2: SGHDN and FVKESK. This CDR3 region has 13 residues. The CDR3 loop reads CASSQARHSPLHF. The CDR3, as DNA: TGTGCCAGCAGCCAAGCGAGGCATTCACCCCTCCACTTT. The full variable domain, its missing parts supplied by reference TRBV14 and TRBJ1-6, is EAGVTQFPSHSVIEKGQTVTLRCDPISGHDNLYWYRRVMGKEIKFLLHFVKESKQDESGMPNNRFLAERTGGTYSTLKVQPAELEDSGVYFCASSQARHSPLHFGNGTRLTVT.

The genes are TRBV9 and TRBJ1-1, with no clear D. The V gene's germline CDR1 is SGDLS and CDR2 YYNGEE. V shed 0 bases and J shed 4 bases, with 7 bases lying between them. The CDR3 runs 13 residues. This CDR3 reads CASSVGESTEAFF. CDR3 coding DNA: TGTGCCAGCAGCGTAGGGGAGAGCACTGAAGCTTTCTTT.

The genes are TRBV28 and TRBJ2-6; no definite D call. The CDR3 extends over 15 amino acids. CDR1 is MDHEN, CDR2 SYDVKM, per germline. V lost 3 bases and J lost 1, with 7 bases in between. In nucleotides, the CDR3 is TGTGCCAGCAGTTTGCATATTTCTGGGGCCAACGTCCTGACTTTC. It specifies CASSLHISGANVLTF. Full variable domain (rest looked up from reference TRBV28 and TRBJ2-6): DVKVTQSSRYLVKRTGEKVFLECVQDMDHENMFWYRQDPGLGLRLIYFSYDVKMKEKGDIPEGYSVSREKKERFSLILESASTNQTSMYLCASSLHISGANVLTFGAGSRLTVL.

The V call is TRBV7-9, the J call TRBJ1-1; 10 positions match TRBD1. This CDR3 comprises 16 residues. V shed 1 base and J 0 bases; nucleotides not matched to a gene: 2. From germline, CDR1 is SEHNR and CDR2 FQNEAQ (reference sequence). The CDR3 nucleotides are TGTGCCAGCAGCTTAGACGGACAGGGGGTGAACACTGAAGCTTTCTTT. Protein: CASSLDGQGVNTEAFF.

The genes are TRBV4-3 and TRBJ1-2; tentative D call: TRBD1 (5 bases). This CDR3 region has 15 residues. The germline gives CDR1 LGHNA, CDR2 YSLEER. V gave up 1 base and J gave up 4 bases, with 13 bases separating them. Written as DNA, the CDR3 is TGCGCCAGCAGCCAAGTGCAGGGACCTAGCTATGGCTACACCTTC. Translation: CASSQVQGPSYGYTF.

As concerns this clone: Relative to the germline gene, one junction end is altered; a read error may explain this. This rearrangement joins TRBV5-8 to TRBJ1-1, with no clear D. The germline CDR1 and CDR2 sequences are SGHTS and YDEGEE. The CDR3 runs to 12 residues. The CDR3 sequence is CTSSPWRTEAFF. CDR3 nucleotide sequence: TGTACCAGCAGCCCCTGGAGAACTGAAGCTTTCTTT.